This T cell receptor (beta chain) was profiled in a study of beta chain features in type 1 diabetes. Overall study findings and caveats: A PCR bias possibly favoring shorter templates would apply equally to patients and controls. Insertions at VDJ junctions were less frequent in type 1 diabetes patients. These patients also deleted more nucleotides at the same junctions.

A CD45RO/CCR7/CD25/CD127/CD95/CD27 panel sorted naive, central memory, regulatory and stem cell-like memory CD4+ cells. Sequenced material consisted of expressed TCRB transcripts (all of the isolated RNA was reverse transcribed). Sequencing was performed with immunoSEQ multiplex PCR; in TCRdb, only in-frame clones are kept and a portion is missing. The table records roughly 500,000 clones, approximately 28% of them present only once. A note on this clone: Its antigen remains unidentified.

The receptor comes from a young man in good health. Sequences were obtained from naive CD4+ T cells from blood.

DNA of the CDR3: TGCAGCTTCAACCTTGGGAGGGGACAACCCTACGAGCAGTACTTC. Translation: CSFNLGRGQPYEQYF. The chain links TRBV29-1 to TRBJ2-7, with a tentative D call TRBD2 (7 bases). The CDR3 is 15 amino acids. V lost 8 bases and J lost 2, with 22 bases in between. Germline assignment: CDR1 SQVTM and CDR2 ANQGSEA.